The 27 T cell receptor beta chains presented below share a single source sample, sequenced in a study of T cell repertoires in aging, cancer and after chemotherapy. TCR beta rearrangements were amplified from peripheral blood genomic DNA. Multiplex touch-down PCR with TRB-A/B primers amplified rearranged V-D-J TRB sequences. A single record per CDR3 protein comes from TCRdb applying MiXCR to the multiplex PCR reads. Among some 3,500 distinct CDR3 sequences listed, more than 20% were seen once. The sample consisted of blood. The receptors were sampled from a human donor with a blood cancer.

By share, this clonotype counts as medium-sized (0.01 to 0.1%). This rearrangement joins TRBV10-3 to TRBJ1-2; a possible D gene is TRBD1 (5 bases). Looked up from germline, CDR1 is ENHRY and CDR2 is SYGVKD. Between the trimmed V and J ends, which lost 7 bases and 10 bases, there was a span of 16 bases. The CDR3 sequence is 12 residues long. CDR3 amino acids: CAIMPGGGFYTF. CDR3 nucleotides: TGTGCCATCATGCCGGGTGGGGGTTTCTACACCTTC.

This chain joins TRBV5-1 and TRBJ1-1, with 8 positions matching TRBD1. Per germline, CDR1 SGHRS and CDR2 YFSETQ. The CDR3 contains 14 residues. The V segment lost 0 bases and the J segment 3 bases; nucleotides outside the gene matches: 1. The CDR3 is CASSLVQGDTEAFF. The CDR3 bases are TGCGCCAGCAGCTTGGTACAGGGGGACACTGAAGCTTTCTTT.

This clonotype is termed large (0.1 to 1%). This chain joins TRBV29-1 and TRBJ2-3, with 8 bases that match TRBD1. V dropped 3 bases and J dropped 2; count of bases not matched to a gene: 7. CDR3 length: 15 residues. Per the germline V gene, CDR1 is SQVTM and CDR2 is ANQGSEA. The CDR3 region has the DNA TGCAGCGTTGACGCCGGGACAGGAAACACAGATACGCAGTATTTT. This translates into CSVDAGTGNTDTQYF.

There are a few counts of this clonotype. The V call is TRBV6-2 or TRBV6-3, the J call TRBJ2-4, with TRBD1 as a possible D gene (5 bases). V lost 6 bases and J lost 1, with 19 bases in between. The germline V gene encodes CDR1 MNHEY and CDR2 SVGEGT. This CDR3 comprises 17 residues. Here the CDR3 reads CASRTGLHSGAKNIQYF. In DNA form, the CDR3 reads TGTGCCAGCAGGACCGGGCTCCATTCAGGGGCCAAAAACATTCAGTACTTC.

This clonotype is labeled as medium-sized. V and J are TRBV20-1 and TRBJ1-1; TRBD1 matches 8 bases. Germline trimming cut 4 bases from V and 1 base from J; bases unmatched to any gene: 8. The length of the CDR3 is 15 residues. Germline V lookup: CDR1 DFQATT, CDR2 SNEGSKA (reference sequence). In DNA form, the CDR3 reads TGCAGTGCTACCTGCTCCGGGACAGGGAACACTGAAGCTTTCTTT. It encodes CSATCSGTGNTEAFF.

The chain is built from TRBV28 and TRBJ1-5, with 7 bases matching TRBD1. V trimming: 3 bases; J trimming: 2 bases; junction bases outside the gene matches: 7. CDR1 is MDHEN and CDR2 is SYDVKM in the germline V gene. CDR3 length: 16 amino acids. The CDR3 loop is CASSFPQGIGNQPQHF. Here the CDR3 DNA reads TGTGCCAGCAGTTTCCCACAGGGGATCGGCAATCAGCCCCAGCATTTT.

By sample fraction, this clonotype is medium-sized. The J gene is TRBJ2-1, the V gene TRBV5-4; 10 nucleotides line up with TRBD1. CDR3 length: 15 amino acids. The germline V gene has CDR1 SGHNT and CDR2 YYREEE (reference sequence). Trimming at V came to 1 base and at J to 3 bases, leaving 1 base not matched to a gene. CDR3 region: CASSLRTGGYNEQFF. Here the CDR3 DNA reads TGTGCCAGCAGCTTGAGGACAGGGGGCTACAATGAGCAGTTCTTC.

This clonotype qualifies as medium-sized. The chain recombines TRBV20-1 with TRBJ2-7; 11 positions agree with TRBD2. This CDR3 comprises 14 residues. Germline CDR1 is DFQATT and CDR2 is SNEGSKA (reference sequence). J gave up 2 bases and V 2 bases, and 2 bases lay outside the gene matches. The CDR3 DNA reads as TGCAGTGCTAGACCGACTAGCGGGGCCTACGAGCAGTACTTC. Its translation: CSARPTSGAYEQYF.

The V call is TRBV18, the J call TRBJ1-3; D is unresolved. Per the germline V gene, CDR1 is KGHSH and CDR2 is LQKENI. The CDR3 runs 17 residues. Trimming left V 3 bases short and J 0 bases short, with 15 bases between. The CDR3 bases are TGTGCCAGCTCACCGAAAGGACGCTATAACTCTGGAAACACCATATATTTT. Translated: CASSPKGRYNSGNTIYF.

Relative to its sample, this clonotype is medium-sized (0.01 to 0.1%). The chain employs TRBV6-4 and TRBJ2-5; the match to TRBD1 covers 7 bases. The length of the CDR3 is 15 residues. The germline gives CDR1 MRHNA, CDR2 SNTAGT. V lost 3 bases to trimming and J lost 5 bases; unmatched junction nucleotides: 9. CDR3 protein: CASSEEAGGGETQYF. The CDR3 DNA reads as TGTGCCAGCAGTGAAGAGGCAGGGGGTGGGGAGACCCAGTACTTC.

This clonotype qualifies as medium-sized. The chain has TRBV6-6 and TRBJ2-2, with D tentatively TRBD1 (6 bases). Germline V lookup: CDR1 MNHNY, CDR2 SVGAGI (reference sequence). CDR3 length: 15 residues. Trimming pared 5 bases from V and 3 bases from J, leaving 13 bases between. Written as DNA, the CDR3 is TGTGCCAGCAGTCCGGACAGTACCTACACCGGGGAGCTGTTTTTT. This sequence encodes CASSPDSTYTGELFF.

The CDR3 region has the DNA TGCAGTGCTAGAGATGAAGGGCATCCCCGAGGGGATGAAAAACTGTTTTTT. The encoded protein is CSARDEGHPRGDEKLFF. V is TRBV20-1 and J is TRBJ1-4, with D possibly matching TRBD1 (5 bases). V was shortened by 0 bases and J by 6 bases, with 20 bases between the two germline ends. CDR3 length equals 17 residues. CDR1 and CDR2 from the germline V gene are DFQATT and SNEGSKA (reference sequence).

The chain uses TRBV6-4 and TRBJ1-2; 7 bases line up with TRBD1. The CDR3 runs to 13 residues. Germline V gene sequence: CDR1 MRHNA, CDR2 SNTAGT. Trimming removed 6 bases from V and 6 bases from J; junction bases left unmatched: 7. The DNA for the CDR3 is TGTGCCAGCAGAGAGTCAGGGGGACATGGCTACACCTTC. This codes for CASRESGGHGYTF.

This clonotype is judged large. The chain uses TRBV20-1 and TRBJ2-1; the D gene is possibly TRBD2 (5 bases). CDR1 and CDR2 from the germline V gene are DFQATT and SNEGSKA (reference sequence). Trimming stripped 3 bases from V and 4 bases from J, with 13 bases between. CDR3 length: 14 residues. The CDR3, as DNA: TGCAGTGCTAGTCCCCTAGCAGAATACAATGAGCAGTTCTTC. Translation gives CSASPLAEYNEQFF.

J is TRBJ1-1 and V is TRBV7-2; maybe TRBD1 (5 bases). The V gene's germline CDR1 is SGHTA and CDR2 FQGNSA. The CDR3 has 13 amino acids. Trimming removed 3 bases at V and 9 bases at J, with 14 bases between. CDR3: CASSFIQASQAFF. CDR3 sequence (DNA): TGTGCCAGCAGCTTTATACAGGCCAGCCAAGCTTTCTTT.

Relative to its sample, this clonotype is large. The chain is built from TRBV30 and TRBJ1-1; weak D call: TRBD1 (5 bases). The CDR3 is 13 amino acids. Germline V gene lookup returns CDR1 GTSNPN and CDR2 SVGIG (reference sequence). V lost 5 bases, J lost 7 bases, and 17 bases lay in between. CDR3 DNA: TGTGCCTGGCTACTGAGGGACGGCGTTGAAGCTTTCTTT. Amino acid sequence: CAWLLRDGVEAFF.

This rearrangement joins TRBV28 to TRBJ1-2, with D unresolved. Trimming stripped 6 bases from V and 2 bases from J, with 4 bases between. This CDR3 comprises 11 residues. Germline V gene lookup returns CDR1 MDHEN and CDR2 SYDVKM. The CDR3 sequence: CASSPNYGYTF. The CDR3 DNA follows: TGTGCCAGCAGCCCCAACTATGGCTACACCTTC.

By share of the sample, this clonotype is medium-sized. The chain joins TRBV30 to TRBJ1-3, with D maybe TRBD1 (5 bases). The CDR3 is made up of 15 amino acids. The germline gives CDR1 GTSNPN, CDR2 SVGIG (reference sequence). Trimming took 3 bases from V and 1 from J, leaving 13 bases between them. The CDR3 spells CAWRPGLHSGNTIYF. The CDR3 DNA reads TGTGCCTGGAGACCGGGACTTCATTCTGGAAACACCATATATTTT.

J is TRBJ1-1 and V is TRBV11-3; no reliable D call. Trimming removed 0 bases at V and 4 bases at J, with 9 bases between. Germline V CDR1 and CDR2: SGHNT, YENEEA. The CDR3 runs to 14 residues. The CDR3 coding sequence is TGTGCCAGCAGCTTAGAGGCCTCGAGCACTGAAGCTTTCTTT. It translates to CASSLEASSTEAFF.

This clonotype was observed a single time. This chain connects TRBV20-1 to TRBJ2-7; 16 nucleotides match TRBD2. Germline values: CDR1 DFQATT, CDR2 SNEGSKA (reference sequence). Trimming removed 4 bases from V and 4 bases from J; junction bases left unmatched: 1. CDR3 length: 14 residues. The CDR3 coding sequence is TGCAGTGCTACGGGACTAGCGGGGGGGTACGAGCAGTACTTC. It specifies CSATGLAGGYEQYF.

This clonotype is deemed large (0.1 to 1%). The chain uses TRBV11-3 and TRBJ2-7; D is ambiguous. V shed 1 base and J shed 3 bases, with 10 bases lying between them. Per germline, CDR1 SGHNT and CDR2 YENEEA. The CDR3 runs 14 residues. The CDR3 sequence is CASSLGPRRYEQYF. CDR3 DNA sequence: TGTGCCAGCAGCTTAGGCCCGAGACGCTACGAGCAGTACTTC.

As concerns this clonotype: The conserved phenylalanine or tryptophan normally closing the CDR3 is absent here, so this likely arose from a read error. No DNA is shown, since the ends of the CDR3 on it are uncertain; the CDR3 is the one TCRdb lists. This sequence joins TRBV6-1 and TRBJ2-7; the listed D gene, TRBD1, was not tested against the DNA. A total of 8 residues make up the CDR3, ends included. Looked up from germline, CDR1 is MNHNS and CDR2 is SASEGT. CDR3 in amino acids: CASSYSGT.

This clonotype has just a few counts. The V and J genes are TRBV28 and TRBJ1-2, with no clear D. The CDR3 consists of 11 residues. Trimming took off 7 bases at V and 4 bases at J, with 7 bases between the two ends. Germline V gene sequence: CDR1 MDHEN, CDR2 SYDVKM. CDR3 protein: CASTEGYGYTF. As DNA, the CDR3 is TGTGCCAGCACGGAAGGCTATGGCTACACCTTC.

By proportion, this clonotype is medium-sized (0.01 to 0.1%). The rearrangement joins TRBV20-1 to TRBJ1-6; 10 nucleotides align to TRBD1. V dropped 5 bases and J dropped 8; count of bases not matched to a gene: 3. Germline CDR1 reads DFQATT; CDR2 reads SNEGSKA (reference sequence). The CDR3 sequence is 13 residues long. The CDR3: CSAPGQGYSPLHF. The CDR3 coding sequence is TGCAGTGCTCCGGGACAGGGGTATTCACCCCTCCACTTT.

This rearrangement joins TRBV6-4 to TRBJ1-1; 9 nucleotides align to TRBD1. The CDR3 has 15 amino acids. V shed 2 bases, J shed 2 bases, and the junction held 3 bases outside the gene matches. From germline, CDR1 is MRHNA and CDR2 SNTAGT. The chain's CDR3 is CASSDNTGGNTEAFF. CDR3 sequence (DNA): TGTGCCAGCAGTGACAACACAGGGGGCAACACTGAAGCTTTCTTT.

Sample share makes this clonotype medium-sized (0.01 to 0.1%). The chain has TRBV11-3 and TRBJ1-1; D call uncertain. V was cut by 0 bases and J by 10 bases, with 9 bases left in between. The CDR3 covers 12 residues. Germline V gene sequence: CDR1 SGHNT, CDR2 YENEEA. The CDR3 region has the DNA TGTGCCAGCAGCTTAGACAGAGCGGGAGCTTTCTTT. It encodes CASSLDRAGAFF.

By share, this clonotype ranks as medium-sized. The chain combines TRBV30 with TRBJ2-5, with a possible D match to TRBD2 (6 bases). The germline V and J ends were trimmed by 5 bases and 3 bases, with 16 bases remaining between them. The CDR3 consists of 14 residues. From germline, CDR1 is GTSNPN and CDR2 SVGIG (reference sequence). The chain's CDR3 is CAWSLGGGKETQYF. CDR3 nucleotides: TGTGCCTGGTCCTTGGGGGGAGGAAAAGAGACCCAGTACTTC.